This T cell receptor beta chain is from a study of regulatory T cells in long-lasting Graves disease (dated by TCRdb to about 2021). General notes on the study: In the newly diagnosed Graves' disease group, patients had been taking antithyroid drugs for less than 3 months. Patients with persistent Graves' disease were compared with patients with newly diagnosed Graves' disease using TCR sequencing and RNA sequencing of peripheral blood. The study was conducted in China and was registered as a clinical trial. A total of roughly 33 samples were covered by TCR sequencing, comprising about 13 persistent and roughly 20 newly diagnosed Graves' disease patients.

In light of the paper, this sample's time point label describes: newly diagnosed GD, antithyroid drugs for less than 3 months. For both TCR sequencing and RNA sequencing, RNA was extracted from PBMCs using TRIzol. Graves' disease was diagnosed according to American Thyroid Association guidelines. Patients for the study were recruited at an endocrinology department in Xi'an, China. Each patient gave approximately 10 milliliters of peripheral blood, collected in an EDTA anticoagulant tube. PBMCs were isolated by Ficoll Paque Plus density gradient separation without further T cell sorting. An Agilent 2100 Bioanalyzer and agarose gel were used to assess RNA quality, and a NanoDrop 2000 was used to measure RNA concentration. This clonotype was observed once. It has no known antigen specificity. Base qualities were left out, and no much larger clone turns up one base away. Just one read gives weak support.

Broad study findings and their caveats: Sequencing and analysis were restricted to the TCR beta chain. The study examined only peripheral blood because the primary lesion, thyroid tissue, could not be accessed. Persistent patients shared more public clonotypes among themselves (2,741) than newly diagnosed patients did (about 900). The authors noted that the small sample size was a limitation that may lower accuracy. Lower TCR Shannon entropy and fewer highly expanded clones were observed in persistent Graves' disease patients than in newly diagnosed patients, which suggested clonal expansion.

The library came from multiplex PCR. Sequencing relied on an Illumina HiSeq 4000. iRepertoire HTBI primers and Arm-PCR amplification of CDR3 regions were used to construct TCR beta libraries. Gel purification was performed on PCR products prior to sequencing. The source study handled its data this way. Gene usage analysis of CDR3 amino acid clonotypes relied on the 60 or so TRBV and over 13 TRBJ segments identified across samples. COPE and FqMerger were used to merge filtered high-quality paired reads into contigs. BLAST was used to align contigs to the IMGT TRBV, TRBD and TRBJ reference genes, and CDR3 was defined following IMGT. Highly expanded clones were defined as clonotypes with a frequency above 0.1%. Shannon entropy served as the measure of repertoire diversity, while the Gini coefficient captured V-J evenness. A clonotype was considered public if more than one individual shared it. TCRdb reprocessing: public reads trimmed at Q25 with fastp, clones called with MiXCR, in-frame beta chains kept. When rows share a CDR3 protein, they turn into one entry using the most common DNA and genes. These V and J calls originate from TCRdb's pipeline instead of the authors' own analysis. Recorded for this sample are roughly 400,000 distinct CDR3 sequences; 15% of them occurred a single time. Over 7.5% of the sample goes to the ten largest clones.

This sample also appeared in a second study, on T cells in Graves' hyperthyroidism and ophthalmopathy. As the second publication notes: Graves' hyperthyroidism was defined as stable when no progression to ophthalmopathy occurred over 18 months of follow-up. Hyperthyroidism patients were aged 18 to 65 years and newly diagnosed, with disease duration of less than 2 months. Exclusion was applied to patients with uncontrolled infections, other autoimmune diseases, pregnancy or lactation. Clinical symptoms, serum thyroxine and TRAb, thyroid ultrasound, and orbital computed tomography formed the basis for the diagnoses. The TCR CDR3 was subjected to a first round of RT-PCR using the HTBI primer set and the Qiagen OneStep RT-PCR kit. Most expanded thyroid clonotypes (frequency above 0.001) were also detected in blood, suggesting blood repertoires may reflect thyroid immune responses. In cross-validation, a model built on a 13 V-J signature told ophthalmopathy apart from stable hyperthyroidism with roughly 87% sensitivity and 81% to 82% specificity, and in testing the same model reached 80%/75%. In validation, progression to ophthalmopathy was predicted by the model with roughly 69% sensitivity and 72% to 85% specificity, a median of around 5.9 months before onset. To identify TCR V-J signatures that set the groups apart, the researchers used a discovery cohort of 90 to 100 patients, made up of under 45 with Graves' ophthalmopathy and some 60 with stable Graves' hyperthyroidism. Whether ophthalmopathy could be predicted prospectively was tested in an independent validation cohort made up of about 18 hyperthyroidism patients plus 17 patients who later progressed to ophthalmopathy. The 85 to 100 discovery patients were divided at random into training and test sets in a 7:3 ratio. The study also compared thyroid tissue and blood T-cell repertoires from a handful of Graves' hyperthyroidism patients. After blood sampling, hyperthyroidism patients were treated with methimazole at a starting dose of 30 mg daily, and ophthalmopathy patients were treated with high-dose intravenous methylprednisolone. Libraries were constructed in a second round of multiplex PCR, after which size selection and purification were carried out. The libraries were sequenced on an Illumina HiSeq2000 using paired-end 100 bp reads. Raw data were processed with SOAPnuke, discarding reads with adapters, uncalled bases, mean Phred below 15, or no exact constant-primer or identifier match. High-quality paired reads were merged using COPE v1.2.5, and each unique nucleotide sequence was defined as a clonotype. MiTCR v1.1 was used to align the clonotypes against IMGT TRBV, TRBD and TRBJ reference segments. Only V-J combinations with frequency above 0.0001, covering 99% to 99.2% of repertoires, were analysed. The TCS score was defined as the ratio of F50 (clonal expansion) to E x V (chaos), calculated using BLOSUM62-based TCRdist between CDR3 peptides within each V-J. Welch's t-statistics and random forest reduced roughly 530 V-J features to roughly 13, which were used in a naive Bayes classifier (R e1071). No statistical method was used to fix the sample size in advance, and group allocation was not hidden from the investigators. According to the paper, TCR Vbeta CDR3 sequencing was carried out on over 130 peripheral blood samples, which came from under 50 ophthalmopathy, some 73 hyperthyroidism and some 17 progressor patients.

Here the sequenced sample was peripheral blood mononuclear cells (PBMCs), taken at new diagnosis, from a patient treated with antithyroid drugs. This TCR came from a woman in her thirties or forties with Graves disease. Donor details come from another sample of the same person, matched by shared clones.

The DNA is as follows: TGTGCCACCGCTAGGGGGGGATTGGGTGAGCAGTTCTTC. Translated, it reads CATARGGLGEQFF. The chain links TRBV15 with TRBJ2-1; the D segment could be TRBD2, given 7 matching bases. Based on the germline V gene (reference sequence), the CDR1 and CDR2 sequences are LNHNV and YYDKDF. From cysteine to phenylalanine, the CDR3 is 13 amino acids long. The CDR3 DNA has 39 bases and is translated from base 1. V lost 8 bases and J lost 9 bases; the stretch between them is 17 bases long.